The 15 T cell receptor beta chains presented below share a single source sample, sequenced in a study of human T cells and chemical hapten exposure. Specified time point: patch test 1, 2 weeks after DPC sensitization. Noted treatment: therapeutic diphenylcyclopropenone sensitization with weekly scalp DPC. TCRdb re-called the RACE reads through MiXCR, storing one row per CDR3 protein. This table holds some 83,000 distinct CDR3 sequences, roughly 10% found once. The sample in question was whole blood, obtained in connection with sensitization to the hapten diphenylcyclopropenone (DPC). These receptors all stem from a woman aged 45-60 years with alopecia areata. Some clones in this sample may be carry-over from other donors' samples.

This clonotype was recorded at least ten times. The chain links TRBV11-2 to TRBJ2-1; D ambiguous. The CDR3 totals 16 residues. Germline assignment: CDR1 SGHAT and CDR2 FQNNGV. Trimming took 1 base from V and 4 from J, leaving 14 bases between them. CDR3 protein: CASSLGPHLTYNEQFF. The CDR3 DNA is TGTGCCAGCAGCTTAGGTCCTCATCTAACGTACAATGAGCAGTTCTTC.

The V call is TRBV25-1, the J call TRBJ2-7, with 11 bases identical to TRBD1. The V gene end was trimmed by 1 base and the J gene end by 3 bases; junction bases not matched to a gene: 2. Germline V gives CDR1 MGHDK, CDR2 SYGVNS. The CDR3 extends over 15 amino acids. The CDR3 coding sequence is TGTGCCAGCAGTGAATGGGGACAGGGGGACTACGAGCAGTACTTC. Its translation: CASSEWGQGDYEQYF.

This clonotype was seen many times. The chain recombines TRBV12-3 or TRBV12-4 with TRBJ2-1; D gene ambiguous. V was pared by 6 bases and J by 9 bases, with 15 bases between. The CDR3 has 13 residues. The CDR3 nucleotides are TGTGCCAGCAGCACCCCTACAGTTGGTGAGCAGTTCTTC. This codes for CASSTPTVGEQFF.

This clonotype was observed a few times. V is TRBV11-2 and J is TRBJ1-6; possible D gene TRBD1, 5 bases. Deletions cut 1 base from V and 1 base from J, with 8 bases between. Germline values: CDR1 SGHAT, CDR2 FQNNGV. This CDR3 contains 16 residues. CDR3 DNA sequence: TGTGCCAGCAGCTTAGTCTCAGGGTCCTATAATTCACCCCTCCACTTT. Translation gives CASSLVSGSYNSPLHF.

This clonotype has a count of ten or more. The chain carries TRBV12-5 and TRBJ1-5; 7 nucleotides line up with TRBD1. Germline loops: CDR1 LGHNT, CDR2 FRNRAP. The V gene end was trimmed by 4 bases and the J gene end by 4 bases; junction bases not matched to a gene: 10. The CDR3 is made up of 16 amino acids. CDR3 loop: CASGSSDRAPNQPQHF. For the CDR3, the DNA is TGTGCTAGTGGTTCGTCCGACAGGGCCCCGAATCAGCCCCAGCATTTT.

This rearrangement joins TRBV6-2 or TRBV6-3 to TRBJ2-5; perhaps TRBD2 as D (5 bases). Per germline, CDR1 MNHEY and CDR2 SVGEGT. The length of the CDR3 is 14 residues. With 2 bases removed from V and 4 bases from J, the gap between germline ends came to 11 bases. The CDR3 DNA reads TGTGCCAGCAGTTACGCCGGACTGGGAGAGACCCAGTACTTC. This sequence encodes CASSYAGLGETQYF.

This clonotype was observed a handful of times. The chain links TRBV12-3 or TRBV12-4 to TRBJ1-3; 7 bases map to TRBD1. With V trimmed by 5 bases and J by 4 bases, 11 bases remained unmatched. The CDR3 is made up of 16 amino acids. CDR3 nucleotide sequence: TGTGCCAGCAGTAGACGACAGGGAAGAGTGGGAAACACCATATATTTT. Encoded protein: CASSRRQGRVGNTIYF.

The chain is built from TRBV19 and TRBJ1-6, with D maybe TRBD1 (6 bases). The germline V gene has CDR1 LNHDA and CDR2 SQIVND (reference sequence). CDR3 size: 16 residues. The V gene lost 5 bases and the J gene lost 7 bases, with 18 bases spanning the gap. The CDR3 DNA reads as TGTGCCAGTAGTGATCCTCGGGGGGCCGGGAATTCACCCCTCCACTTT. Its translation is CASSDPRGAGNSPLHF.

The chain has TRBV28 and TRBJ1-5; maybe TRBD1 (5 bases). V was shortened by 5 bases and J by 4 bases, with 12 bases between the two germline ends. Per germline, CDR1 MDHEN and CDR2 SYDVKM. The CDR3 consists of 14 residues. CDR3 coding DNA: TGTGCCAGCAGTAAGACAGTAAAGAATCAGCCCCAGCATTTT. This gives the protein CASSKTVKNQPQHF.

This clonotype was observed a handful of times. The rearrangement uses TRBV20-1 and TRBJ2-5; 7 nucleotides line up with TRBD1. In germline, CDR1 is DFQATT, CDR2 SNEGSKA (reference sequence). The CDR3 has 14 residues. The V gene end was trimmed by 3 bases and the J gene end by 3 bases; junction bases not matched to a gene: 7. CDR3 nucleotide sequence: TGCAGTGCTAGGACCCGACAGGGTAAAGAGACCCAGTACTTC. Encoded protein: CSARTRQGKETQYF.

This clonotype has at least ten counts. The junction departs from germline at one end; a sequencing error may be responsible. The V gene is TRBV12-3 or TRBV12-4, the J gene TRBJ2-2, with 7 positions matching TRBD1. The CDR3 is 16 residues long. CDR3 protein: CATDSGGFWDTGELVF. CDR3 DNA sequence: TGTGCCACCGACTCAGGGGGATTTTGGGACACCGGGGAGCTGGTTTTT.

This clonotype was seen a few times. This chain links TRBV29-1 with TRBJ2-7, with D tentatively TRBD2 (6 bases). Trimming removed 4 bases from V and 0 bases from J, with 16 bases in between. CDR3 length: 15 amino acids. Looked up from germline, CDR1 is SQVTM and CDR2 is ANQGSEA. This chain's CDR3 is CSVAGGAGSSYEQYF. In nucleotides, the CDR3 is TGCAGCGTTGCGGGCGGGGCAGGGAGCTCCTACGAGCAGTACTTC.

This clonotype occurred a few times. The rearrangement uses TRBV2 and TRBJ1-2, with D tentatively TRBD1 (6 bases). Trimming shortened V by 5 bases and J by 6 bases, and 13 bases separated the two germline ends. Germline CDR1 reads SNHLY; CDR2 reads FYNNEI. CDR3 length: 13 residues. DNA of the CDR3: TGTGCCAGCAGTACCAGACAGGAAGATGGCTACACCTTC. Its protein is CASSTRQEDGYTF.

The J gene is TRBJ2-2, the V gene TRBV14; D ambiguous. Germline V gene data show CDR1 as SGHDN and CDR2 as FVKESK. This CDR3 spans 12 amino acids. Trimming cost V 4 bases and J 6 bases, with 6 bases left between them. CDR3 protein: CASSPLAGELFF. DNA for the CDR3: TGTGCCAGCAGCCCTCTGGCCGGGGAGCTGTTTTTT.

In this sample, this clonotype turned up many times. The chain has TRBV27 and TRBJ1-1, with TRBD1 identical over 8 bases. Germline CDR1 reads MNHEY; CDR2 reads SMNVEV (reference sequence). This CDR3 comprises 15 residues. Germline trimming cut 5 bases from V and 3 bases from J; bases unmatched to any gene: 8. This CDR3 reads CASSPQDRVDTEAFF. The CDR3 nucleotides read TGTGCCAGCAGTCCCCAGGACAGGGTGGACACTGAAGCTTTCTTT.